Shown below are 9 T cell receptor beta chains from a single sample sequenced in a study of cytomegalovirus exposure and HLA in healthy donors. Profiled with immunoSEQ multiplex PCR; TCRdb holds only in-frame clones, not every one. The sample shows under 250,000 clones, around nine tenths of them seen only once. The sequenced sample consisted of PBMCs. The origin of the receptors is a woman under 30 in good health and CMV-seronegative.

CDR3: CASSLVQSYGYTF. CDR3 in DNA: TGTGCCAGCAGCTTAGTACAGAGCTATGGCTACACCTTC. This sequence joins TRBV11-2 and TRBJ1-2; D unclear. V lost 1 base to trimming and J lost 4 bases, with 7 bases between them. Germline CDR1 is SGHAT and CDR2 is FQNNGV. The CDR3 runs to 13 residues.

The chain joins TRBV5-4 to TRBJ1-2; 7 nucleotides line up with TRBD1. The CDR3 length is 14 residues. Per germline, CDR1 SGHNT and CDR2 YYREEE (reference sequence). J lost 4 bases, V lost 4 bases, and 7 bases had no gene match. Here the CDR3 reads CASSAETGIYGYTF. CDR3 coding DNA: TGTGCCAGCAGCGCAGAGACAGGGATCTATGGCTACACCTTC.

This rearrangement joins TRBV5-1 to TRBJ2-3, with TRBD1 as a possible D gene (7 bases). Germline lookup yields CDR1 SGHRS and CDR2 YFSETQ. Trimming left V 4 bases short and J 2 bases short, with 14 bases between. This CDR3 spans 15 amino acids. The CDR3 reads CASSLRGVTTDTQYF. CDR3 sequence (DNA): TGCGCCAGCAGCCTCAGGGGGGTAACCACAGATACGCAGTATTTT.

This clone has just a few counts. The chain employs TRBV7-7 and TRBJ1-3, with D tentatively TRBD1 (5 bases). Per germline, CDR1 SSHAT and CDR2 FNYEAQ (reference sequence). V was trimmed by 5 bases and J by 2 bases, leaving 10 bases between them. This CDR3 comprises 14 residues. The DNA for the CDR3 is TGTGCCAGCAGCACCGGGACTGCTGGAAACACCATATATTTT. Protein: CASSTGTAGNTIYF.

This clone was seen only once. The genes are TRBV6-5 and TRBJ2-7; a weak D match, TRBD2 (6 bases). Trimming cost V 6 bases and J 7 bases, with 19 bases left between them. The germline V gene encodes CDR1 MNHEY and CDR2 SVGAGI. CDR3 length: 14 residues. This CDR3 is CASRGGGAGLEQYF. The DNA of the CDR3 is TGTGCCAGCAGGGGAGGAGGTGCTGGATTAGAGCAGTACTTC.

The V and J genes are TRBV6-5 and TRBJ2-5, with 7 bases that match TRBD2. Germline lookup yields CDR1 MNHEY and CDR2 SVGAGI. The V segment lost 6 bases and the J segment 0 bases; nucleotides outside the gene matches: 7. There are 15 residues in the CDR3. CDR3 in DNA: TGTGCCAGCAGAAGGAGCGGGACCCACCAAGAGACCCAGTACTTC. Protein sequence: CASRRSGTHQETQYF.

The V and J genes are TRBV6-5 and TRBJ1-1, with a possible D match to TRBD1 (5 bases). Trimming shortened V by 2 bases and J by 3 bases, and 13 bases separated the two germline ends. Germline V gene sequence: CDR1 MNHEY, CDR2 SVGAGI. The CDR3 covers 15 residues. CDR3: CASSYETAKYTEAFF. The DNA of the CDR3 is TGTGCCAGCAGTTACGAGACAGCAAAGTACACTGAAGCTTTCTTT.

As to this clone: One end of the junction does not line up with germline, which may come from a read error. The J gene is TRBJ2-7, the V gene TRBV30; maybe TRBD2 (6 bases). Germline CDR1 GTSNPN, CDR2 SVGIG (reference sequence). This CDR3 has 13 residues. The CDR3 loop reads CAWSVRGIATRNF. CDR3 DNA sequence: TGTGCCTGGAGTGTACGGGGAATAGCGACTAGAAACTTC.

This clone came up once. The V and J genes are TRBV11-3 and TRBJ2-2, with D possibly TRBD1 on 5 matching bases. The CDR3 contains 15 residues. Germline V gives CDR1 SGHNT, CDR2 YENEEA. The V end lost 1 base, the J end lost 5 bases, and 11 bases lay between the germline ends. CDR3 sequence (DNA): TGTGCCAGCAGCTTAGGGATACAGGATACCGGGGAGCTGTTTTTT. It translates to CASSLGIQDTGELFF.